A single sample is the source of the 27 T cell receptor beta chains below, sequenced in a study of CD8 T cells in ankylosing spondylitis. TCRdb reprocessed the 5' RACE reads with MiXCR, giving one entry per CDR3 protein. The sample includes approximately 300,000 distinct CDR3 sequences, less than 25% seen only once; the top ten take about 3.7%. Sequences were obtained from blood, either unsorted or a sorted T cell fraction (not recorded which). Receptor source: a female donor with ankylosing spondylitis or in good health (not recorded which).

The rearrangement links TRBV6-1 to TRBJ2-7, with D unclear. CDR1 is MNHNS, CDR2 SASEGT, per germline. V was shortened by 6 bases and J by 3 bases, with 15 bases between the two germline ends. The CDR3 runs to 14 residues. CDR3 sequence (DNA): TGTGCCAGCAGCCTTGGACCCTTTCTCTACGAGCAGTACTTC. Its translation is CASSLGPFLYEQYF.

This clonotype was seen a handful of times. The chain uses TRBV12-3 or TRBV12-4 and TRBJ2-3; D call uncertain. The CDR3 contains 12 residues. V was clipped by 7 bases and J by 6 bases, with 11 bases between them. The CDR3 loop reads CASTDYGDTQYF. The CDR3 DNA sequence: TGTGCCAGCACCGATTACGGGGATACGCAGTATTTT.

J is TRBJ2-5 and V is TRBV9, with unresolved D. This CDR3 is built from 14 residues. V was shortened by 0 bases and J by 5 bases, with 11 bases between the two germline ends. The germline V gene has CDR1 SGDLS and CDR2 YYNGEE. CDR3 amino acids: CASSVDPNGETQYF. CDR3 in DNA: TGTGCCAGCAGCGTAGACCCTAACGGGGAGACCCAGTACTTC.

The chain combines TRBV4-2 with TRBJ1-1; D unresolved. Germline loops: CDR1 LGHNA, CDR2 YNFKEQ. The CDR3 runs 15 residues. The V and J ends lost 2 bases and 0 bases respectively, with 10 bases between them. The CDR3 nucleotides are TGTGCCAGCAGCCAACCCAGCGAGGTGAACACTGAAGCTTTCTTT. Translated, it gives CASSQPSEVNTEAFF.

DNA of the CDR3: TGTGCCACCATTATAGGGCGGGAGGTCTGGATTCAGTACTTC. This codes for CATIIGREVWIQYF. This chain joins TRBV24-1 and TRBJ2-4, with TRBD2 matching over 8 bases. With V trimmed by 8 bases and J by 10 bases, 12 bases remained unmatched. Germline assignment: CDR1 KGHDR and CDR2 SFDVKD. The CDR3 loop spans 14 amino acids.

The CDR3 loop reads CSVWRVGDTQYF. The CDR3 coding sequence is TGCAGTGTTTGGCGAGTGGGAGATACGCAGTATTTT. The chain joins TRBV20-1 to TRBJ2-3; D ambiguous. The CDR3 totals 12 residues. Germline V gene sequence: CDR1 DFQATT, CDR2 SNEGSKA (reference sequence). Trimming removed 7 bases at V and 5 bases at J, with 13 bases between.

V gene TRBV28 combines with J gene TRBJ1-6; D gene unclear. Trimming removed 5 bases at V and 7 bases at J, with 24 bases between. Germline values: CDR1 MDHEN, CDR2 SYDVKM. The CDR3 runs to 18 residues. The chain's CDR3 is CASSPQTFGIPPNSPLHF. DNA for the CDR3: TGTGCCAGCAGTCCTCAAACATTCGGGATTCCCCCCAATTCACCCCTCCACTTT.

The V call is TRBV5-1, the J call TRBJ2-5; D is possibly TRBD2 (5 bases). The CDR3 is 14 residues long. Trimming cost V 0 bases and J 4 bases, with 10 bases left between them. Germline CDR1 SGHRS, CDR2 YFSETQ. CDR3 in DNA: TGCGCCAGCAGCTTGGTTCTAGAGGGAGAGACCCAGTACTTC. Its translation: CASSLVLEGETQYF.

In regard to this clonotype: This sequence may be a read error, since a much larger clone differs from it by one base. This rearrangement joins TRBV9 to TRBJ2-5; D possibly uses TRBD1 or TRBD2 (6 bases each). Germline V gene sequence: CDR1 SGDLS, CDR2 YYNGEE. Trimming left V 0 bases short and J 3 bases short, with 9 bases between. This CDR3 spans 14 amino acids. In DNA, the CDR3 is TGTGCCAGCAGCGTAGGGGGGGCAGAAGAGACCCAGTACTTC. This sequence encodes CASSVGGAEETQYF.

The rearrangement uses TRBV7-2 and TRBJ2-7; 7 bases fit TRBD2. Germline V gives CDR1 SGHTA, CDR2 FQGNSA. The CDR3 is 16 amino acids. With V trimmed by 2 bases and J by 1 base, 8 bases remained unmatched. CDR3 bases: TGTGCCAGCAGCTTACCCCCGGGGGGAACGTCCTACGAGCAGTACTTC. This gives the protein CASSLPPGGTSYEQYF.

This clonotype was observed a handful of times. The chain recombines TRBV12-3 or TRBV12-4 with TRBJ2-6; 8 nucleotides align to TRBD2. The CDR3 consists of 16 residues. After removal of 9 bases from V and 0 bases from J, the junction contained 7 bases not matched to a gene. CDR3 sequence: CASLREVLSGANVLTF. CDR3 nucleotides: TGTGCCAGTTTGCGGGAGGTCCTCTCTGGGGCCAACGTCCTGACTTTC.

The table lists this clonotype with many counts. The chain carries TRBV4-2 and TRBJ1-5; TRBD1 is a possible D gene (5 bases). Germline CDR1 and CDR2: LGHNA and YNFKEQ. The CDR3 has 13 amino acids. V lost 2 bases and J lost 6, with 8 bases in between. Written as DNA, the CDR3 is TGTGCCAGCAGCCAACCCGGGGGTCAGCCCCAGCATTTT. Translating it yields CASSQPGGQPQHF.

The chain employs TRBV4-3 and TRBJ2-5; 9 bases map to TRBD2. CDR3 size: 15 residues. Germline trimming cut 4 bases from V and 5 bases from J; bases unmatched to any gene: 8. Germline V gene sequence: CDR1 LGHNA, CDR2 YSLEER. This CDR3 reads CASSPSSGTRETQYF. The CDR3 nucleotides read TGCGCCAGCAGCCCGTCTAGCGGGACACGGGAGACCCAGTACTTC.

The table lists this clonotype with many counts. The rearrangement uses TRBV20-1 and TRBJ1-3, with 7 bases identical to TRBD1. Per the germline V gene, CDR1 is DFQATT and CDR2 is SNEGSKA (reference sequence). The length of the CDR3 is 15 residues. J gave up 0 bases and V 3 bases, and 5 bases lay outside the gene matches. The CDR3 DNA follows: TGCAGTGCTAGGGATCCAGGGGGCTCTGGAAACACCATATATTTT. The encoded protein is CSARDPGGSGNTIYF.

J is TRBJ1-2 and V is TRBV12-3 or TRBV12-4, with 7 nucleotides matching TRBD1. V dropped 8 bases and J dropped 2; count of bases not matched to a gene: 8. The CDR3 spans 14 residues. The CDR3 reads CASRNLGQNYGYTF. For the CDR3, the DNA is TGTGCCAGCCGAAACCTGGGACAGAACTATGGCTACACCTTC.

The J gene is TRBJ2-7, the V gene TRBV11-2; perhaps TRBD1 as D (6 bases). The V and J ends lost 3 bases and 7 bases respectively, with 7 bases between them. This CDR3 is 11 amino acids long. The germline V gene encodes CDR1 SGHAT and CDR2 FQNNGV. The CDR3 spells CASSFTGEQYF. Written as DNA, the CDR3 is TGTGCCAGCAGCTTCACAGGGGAGCAGTACTTC.

The J gene is TRBJ2-7, the V gene TRBV6-5, with TRBD1 matching 8 bases. The CDR3 contains 14 residues. V gave up 2 bases and J gave up 7 bases; unmatched junction bases: 7. Germline loops: CDR1 MNHEY, CDR2 SVGAGI. The CDR3 region has the DNA TGTGCCAGCAGTTACGCGACAGGGGACGGGGAGCAGTACTTC. Its translation: CASSYATGDGEQYF.

At least ten counts were recorded for this clonotype. The chain uses TRBV5-1 and TRBJ2-7, with 8 bases lining up with TRBD2. The CDR3 contains 13 residues. V dropped 4 bases and J dropped 2; count of bases not matched to a gene: 2. Per the germline V gene, CDR1 is SGHRS and CDR2 is YFSETQ. The DNA of the CDR3 is TGCGCCAGCAGCCGGGAGGGGACCTACGAGCAGTACTTC. It yields the protein CASSREGTYEQYF.

This clonotype was seen only a few times. The CDR3 is CASSLMVGRGAYEQYF. In DNA form, the CDR3 reads TGTGCCAGCAGCTTAATGGTGGGGCGGGGGGCCTACGAGCAGTACTTC. The genes are TRBV7-2 and TRBJ2-7; 8 bases align to TRBD2. Germline trimming cut 2 bases from V and 2 bases from J; bases unmatched to any gene: 8. Germline V gene lookup returns CDR1 SGHTA and CDR2 FQGNSA. This CDR3 spans 16 amino acids.

This chain uses TRBV6-5 with TRBJ2-7, with D possibly matching TRBD1 (6 bases). The length of the CDR3 is 14 residues. CDR1 is MNHEY, CDR2 SVGAGI, per germline. V was pared by 2 bases and J by 6 bases, with 14 bases between. The CDR3 is CASSYLDRSGEQYF. The DNA for the CDR3 is TGTGCCAGCAGTTACCTTGACAGGTCGGGCGAGCAGTACTTC.

The rearrangement links TRBV12-3 or TRBV12-4 to TRBJ2-1; tentatively, D is TRBD2 (5 bases). This CDR3 region has 15 residues. Trimming took 2 bases from V and 0 from J, leaving 8 bases between them. CDR3 amino acids: CASSLIARSYNEQFF. In DNA, the CDR3 is TGTGCCAGCAGTTTAATAGCGCGCTCCTACAATGAGCAGTTCTTC.

The chain links TRBV27 to TRBJ2-7; 9 positions agree with TRBD1. Germline V gene data show CDR1 as MNHEY and CDR2 as SMNVEV (reference sequence). This CDR3 has 15 amino acids. V lost 6 bases, J lost 1 base, and 7 bases stayed unmatched. The DNA for the CDR3 is TGTGCCAGCAGACCTTCCGGGACAGGGTCCTACGAGCAGTACTTC. It codes for CASRPSGTGSYEQYF.

At least ten counts were recorded for this clonotype. The chain carries TRBV20-1 and TRBJ2-5; TRBD1 is a possible D gene (5 bases). CDR3 length equals 16 residues. Trimming pared 0 bases from V and 3 bases from J, leaving 17 bases between. CDR1 is DFQATT and CDR2 is SNEGSKA in the germline V gene (reference sequence). The CDR3 nucleotides are TGCAGTGCTAGAGATCATTATAGGCAGGGCAAAGAGACCCAGTACTTC. It specifies CSARDHYRQGKETQYF.

This clonotype has a count of ten or more. The CDR3 region has the DNA TGCAGTGCCACACCCCCGGGACATAGATACGAGCAGTACTTC. It codes for CSATPPGHRYEQYF. The chain combines TRBV20-1 with TRBJ2-7; TRBD1 might be the D (6 bases). This CDR3 has 14 amino acids. Germline CDR1 DFQATT, CDR2 SNEGSKA (reference sequence). Trimming pared 6 bases from V and 4 bases from J, leaving 19 bases between.

This sequence joins TRBV6-2 or TRBV6-3 and TRBJ2-5; 9 bases fit TRBD2. Germline trimming cut 8 bases from V and 5 bases from J; bases unmatched to any gene: 0. The CDR3 runs 11 residues. Germline V gene data show CDR1 as MNHEY and CDR2 as SVGEGT. This CDR3 is CASGLAETQYF. CDR3 sequence (DNA): TGTGCCAGCGGACTAGCGGAGACCCAGTACTTC.

This chain links TRBV10-3 with TRBJ1-6; D ambiguous. V lost 7 bases and J lost 9, with 22 bases in between. From germline, CDR1 is ENHRY and CDR2 SYGVKD. This CDR3 is 16 amino acids long. The CDR3 DNA follows: TGTGCCATCAAGTCGTCGGGTTCGCCATCAAGTTCACCCCTCCACTTT. As protein: CAIKSSGSPSSSPLHF.

This clonotype was detected only a few times. The chain carries TRBV5-6 and TRBJ1-1, with D perhaps matching TRBD1 (5 bases). V lost 4 bases to trimming and J lost 8 bases, with 15 bases between them. Per the germline V gene, CDR1 is SGHDT and CDR2 is YYEEEE. The CDR3 consists of 13 residues. The CDR3 loop is CASSPRLRGEAFF. The DNA for the CDR3 is TGTGCCAGCAGCCCCCGCCTCCGGGGGGAAGCTTTCTTT.